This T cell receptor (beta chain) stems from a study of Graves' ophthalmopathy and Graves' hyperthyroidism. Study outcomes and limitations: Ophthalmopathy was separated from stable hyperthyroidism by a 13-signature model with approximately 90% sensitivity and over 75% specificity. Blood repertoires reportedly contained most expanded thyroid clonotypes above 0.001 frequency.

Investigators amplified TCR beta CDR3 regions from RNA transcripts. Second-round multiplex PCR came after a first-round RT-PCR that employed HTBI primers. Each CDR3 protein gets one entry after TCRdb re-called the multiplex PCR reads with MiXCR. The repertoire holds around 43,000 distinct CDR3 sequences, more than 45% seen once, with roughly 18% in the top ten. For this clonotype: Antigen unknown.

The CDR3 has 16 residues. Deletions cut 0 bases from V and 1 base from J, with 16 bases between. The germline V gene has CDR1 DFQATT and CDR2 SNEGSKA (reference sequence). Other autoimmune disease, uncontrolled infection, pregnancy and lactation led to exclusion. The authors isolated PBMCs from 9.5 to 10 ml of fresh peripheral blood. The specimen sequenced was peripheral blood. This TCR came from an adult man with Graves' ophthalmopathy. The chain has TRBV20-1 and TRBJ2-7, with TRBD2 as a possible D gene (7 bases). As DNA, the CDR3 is TGCAGTGCTAGAGACGGGGGCGGGGGAGAATCCTACGAGCAGTACTTC. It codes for CSARDGGGGESYEQYF.